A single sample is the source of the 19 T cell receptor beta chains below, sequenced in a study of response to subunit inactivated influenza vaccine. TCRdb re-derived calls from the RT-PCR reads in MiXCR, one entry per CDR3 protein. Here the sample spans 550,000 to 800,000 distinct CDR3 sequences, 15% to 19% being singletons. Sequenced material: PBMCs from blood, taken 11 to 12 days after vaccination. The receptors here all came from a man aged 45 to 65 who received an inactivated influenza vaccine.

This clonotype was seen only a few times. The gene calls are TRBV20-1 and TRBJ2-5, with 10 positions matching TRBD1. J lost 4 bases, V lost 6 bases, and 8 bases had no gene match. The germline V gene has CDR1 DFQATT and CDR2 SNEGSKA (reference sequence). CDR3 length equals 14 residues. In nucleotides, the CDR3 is TGCAGTGCCCGGGTCTGGGACAGGGGAGAGACCCAGTACTTC. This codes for CSARVWDRGETQYF.

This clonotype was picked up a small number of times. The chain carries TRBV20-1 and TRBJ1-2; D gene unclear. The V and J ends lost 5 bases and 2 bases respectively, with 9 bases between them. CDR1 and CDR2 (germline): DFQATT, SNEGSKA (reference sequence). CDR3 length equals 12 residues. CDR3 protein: CSASETNYGYTF. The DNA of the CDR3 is TGCAGTGCTTCAGAGACCAACTATGGCTACACCTTC.

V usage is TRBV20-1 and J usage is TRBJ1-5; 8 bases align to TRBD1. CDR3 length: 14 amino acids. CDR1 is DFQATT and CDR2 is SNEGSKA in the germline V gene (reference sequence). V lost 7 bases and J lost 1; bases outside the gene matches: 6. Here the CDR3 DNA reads TGCAGTGTAGAGGACAGGGTGAGCAATCAGCCCCAGCATTTT. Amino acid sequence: CSVEDRVSNQPQHF.

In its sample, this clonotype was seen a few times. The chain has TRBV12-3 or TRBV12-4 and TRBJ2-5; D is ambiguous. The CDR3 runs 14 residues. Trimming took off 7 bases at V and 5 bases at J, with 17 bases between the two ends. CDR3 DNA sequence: TGTGCCAGCACCGCAATGACTGATAGGGAGACCCAGTACTTC. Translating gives CASTAMTDRETQYF.

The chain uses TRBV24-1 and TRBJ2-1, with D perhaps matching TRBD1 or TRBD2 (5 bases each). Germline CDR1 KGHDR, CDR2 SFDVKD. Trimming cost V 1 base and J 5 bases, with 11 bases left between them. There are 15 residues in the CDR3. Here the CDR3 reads CATSDFRDRDNEQFF. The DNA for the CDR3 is TGTGCCACCAGTGATTTTAGGGACCGAGACAATGAGCAGTTCTTC.

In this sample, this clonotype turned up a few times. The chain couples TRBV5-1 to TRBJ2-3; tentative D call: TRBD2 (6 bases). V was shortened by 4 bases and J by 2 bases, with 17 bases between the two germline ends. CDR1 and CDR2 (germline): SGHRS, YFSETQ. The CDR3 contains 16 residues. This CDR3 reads CASSPGLLSLTDTQYF. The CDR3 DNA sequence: TGCGCCAGCAGCCCGGGACTTTTATCGCTCACAGATACGCAGTATTTT.

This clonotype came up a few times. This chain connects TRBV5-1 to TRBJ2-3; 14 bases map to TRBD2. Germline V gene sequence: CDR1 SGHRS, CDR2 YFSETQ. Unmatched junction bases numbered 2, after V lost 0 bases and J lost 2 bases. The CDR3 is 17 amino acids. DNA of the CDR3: TGCGCCAGCAGCTTGGGGACTAGCGGGGGGAACACAGATACGCAGTATTTT. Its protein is CASSLGTSGGNTDTQYF.

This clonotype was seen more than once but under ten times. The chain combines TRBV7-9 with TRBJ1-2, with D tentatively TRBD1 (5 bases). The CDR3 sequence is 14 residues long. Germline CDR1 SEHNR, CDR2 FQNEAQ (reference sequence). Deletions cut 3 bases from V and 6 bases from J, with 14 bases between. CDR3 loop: CASSLAGRIDGYTF. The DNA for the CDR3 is TGTGCCAGCAGCTTGGCAGGGAGGATCGATGGCTACACCTTC. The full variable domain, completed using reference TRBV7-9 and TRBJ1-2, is DTGVSQNPRHKITKRGQNVTFRCDPISEHNRLYWYRQTLGQGPEFLTYFQNEAQLEKSRLLSDRFSAERPKGSFSTLEIQRTEQGDSAMYLCASSLAGRIDGYTFGSGTRLTVV.

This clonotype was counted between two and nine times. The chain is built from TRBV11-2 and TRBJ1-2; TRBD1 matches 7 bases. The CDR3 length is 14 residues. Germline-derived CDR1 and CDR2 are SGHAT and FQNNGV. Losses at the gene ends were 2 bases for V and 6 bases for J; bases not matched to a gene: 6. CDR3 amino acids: CASSLITTGDGYTF. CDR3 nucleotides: TGTGCCAGCAGCTTAATTACCACAGGGGATGGCTACACCTTC.

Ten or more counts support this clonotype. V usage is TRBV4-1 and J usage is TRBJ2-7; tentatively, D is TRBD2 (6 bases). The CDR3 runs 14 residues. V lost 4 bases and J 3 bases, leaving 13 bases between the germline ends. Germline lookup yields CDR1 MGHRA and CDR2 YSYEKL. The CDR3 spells CASSLSGLYYEQYF. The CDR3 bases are TGCGCCAGCAGCCTATCGGGACTCTACTACGAGCAGTACTTC.

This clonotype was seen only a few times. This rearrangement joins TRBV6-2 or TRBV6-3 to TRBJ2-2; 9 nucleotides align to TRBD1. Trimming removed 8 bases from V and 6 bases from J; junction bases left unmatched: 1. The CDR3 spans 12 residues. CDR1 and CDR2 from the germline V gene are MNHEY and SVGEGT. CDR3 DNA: TGTGCCAGCGGGACAGGGCCCGGGGAGCTGTTTTTT. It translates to CASGTGPGELFF.

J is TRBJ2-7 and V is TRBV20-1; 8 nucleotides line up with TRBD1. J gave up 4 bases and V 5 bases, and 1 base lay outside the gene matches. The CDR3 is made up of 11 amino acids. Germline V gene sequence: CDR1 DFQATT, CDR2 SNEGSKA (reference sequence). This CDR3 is CSAWTGYEQYF. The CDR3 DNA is TGCAGTGCTTGGACAGGGTACGAGCAGTACTTC.

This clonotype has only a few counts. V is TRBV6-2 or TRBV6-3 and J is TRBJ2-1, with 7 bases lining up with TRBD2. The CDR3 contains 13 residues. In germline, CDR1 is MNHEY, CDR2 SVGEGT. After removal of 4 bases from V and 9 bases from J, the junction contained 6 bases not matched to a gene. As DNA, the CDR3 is TGTGCCAGCAGTTCGAGACTAGCCGGTGAGCAGTTCTTC. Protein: CASSSRLAGEQFF.

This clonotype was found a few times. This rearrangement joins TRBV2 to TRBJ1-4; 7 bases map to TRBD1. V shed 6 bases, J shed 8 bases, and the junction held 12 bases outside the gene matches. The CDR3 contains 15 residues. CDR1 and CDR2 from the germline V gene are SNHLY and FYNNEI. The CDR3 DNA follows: TGTGCCAGCAGGGGAAACCAGGGGGTCATCGAAAAACTGTTTTTT. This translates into CASRGNQGVIEKLFF.

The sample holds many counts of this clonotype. CDR3 protein: CASSQGQGFGGEKLFF. The DNA for the CDR3 is TGCGCCAGCAGCCAAGGGCAAGGATTCGGGGGTGAAAAACTGTTTTTT. This sequence joins TRBV4-3 and TRBJ1-4, with D possibly TRBD1 on 5 matching bases. Germline V CDR1 and CDR2: LGHNA, YSLEER. The CDR3 loop spans 16 amino acids. The V end was cut by 1 base, the J end by 7 bases, with 16 bases between.

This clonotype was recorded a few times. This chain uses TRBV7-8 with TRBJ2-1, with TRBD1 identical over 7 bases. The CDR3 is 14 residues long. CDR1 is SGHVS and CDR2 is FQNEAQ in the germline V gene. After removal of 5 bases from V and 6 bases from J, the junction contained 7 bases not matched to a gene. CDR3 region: CASSPRTGPNEQFF. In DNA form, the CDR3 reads TGTGCCAGCAGCCCACGGACAGGACCCAATGAGCAGTTCTTC.

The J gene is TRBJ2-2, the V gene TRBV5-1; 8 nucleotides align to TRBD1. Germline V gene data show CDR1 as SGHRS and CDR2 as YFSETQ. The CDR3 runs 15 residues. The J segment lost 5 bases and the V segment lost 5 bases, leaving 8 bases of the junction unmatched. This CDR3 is CASSSDRGITGELFF. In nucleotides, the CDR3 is TGCGCCAGCAGTTCCGACAGGGGAATAACCGGGGAGCTGTTTTTT.

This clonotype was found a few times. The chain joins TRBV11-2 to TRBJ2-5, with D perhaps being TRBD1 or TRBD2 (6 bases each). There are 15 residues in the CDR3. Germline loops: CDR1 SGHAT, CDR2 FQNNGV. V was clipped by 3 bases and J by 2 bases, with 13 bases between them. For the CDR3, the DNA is TGTGCCAGCAGCTTTCTTGGGGGGCTTCAAGAGACCCAGTACTTC. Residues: CASSFLGGLQETQYF.

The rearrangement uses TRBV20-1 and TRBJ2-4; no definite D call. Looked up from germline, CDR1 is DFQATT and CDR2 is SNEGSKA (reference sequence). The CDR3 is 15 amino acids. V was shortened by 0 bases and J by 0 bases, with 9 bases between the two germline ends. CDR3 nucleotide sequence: TGCAGTGCTAGAGATATAATTCTAGCCAAAAACATTCAGTACTTC. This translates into CSARDIILAKNIQYF.